These 31 T cell receptor beta chains came from one sample sequenced in a study of T cell clonality in common variable immunodeficiency. The table came from immunoSEQ multiplex PCR; TCRdb's copy has only in-frame clones and leaves some out. The sample shows about 42,000 clones, no singletons; the ten largest hold less than 2.5%. Sequences were obtained from peripheral blood mononuclear cells. These TCRs come from a person aged 18 to 75 in good health.

This clone showed up many times. The read finishes 3 residues shy of the CDR3 end, and the germline J gene is used to complete it. The chain joins TRBV30 to TRBJ1-2; no firm D call. This CDR3 has 12 residues. Germline-derived CDR1 and CDR2 are GTSNPN and SVGIG (reference sequence). The sequenced part of the CDR3 DNA is TGTGCCTGGAGTGGAGGGTCTGGCGGC. Translation gives CAWSGGSGG. The complete CDR3 reads CAWSGGSGGYTF.

This clone was counted ten times or more. The same CDR3 also results from other DNA sequences found in this sample. CDR3 residues: CASSEGGVGYGYTF. The sequenced CDR3 bases are TGTGCCAGCAGTGAGGGAGGGGTCGGATATGGC. The genes are TRBV2 and TRBJ1-2; TRBD1 is a possible D gene (5 bases). Read data end 3 residues before the CDR3 end; the end is taken from the germline J gene. V dropped 3 bases and J dropped 5 bases, with 13 bases sitting between them. The CDR3 spans 14 residues. Germline assignment: CDR1 SNHLY and CDR2 FYNNEI.

This clone was seen repeatedly, ten times or more. With the read ending 3 residues before the CDR3 end, the germline J gene is used to fill in that end. The chain carries TRBV20-1 and TRBJ2-5; TRBD2 agrees at 7 bases. V shed 4 bases and J 0 bases; nucleotides not matched to a gene: 23. The CDR3 is 20 amino acids. Germline CDR1 DFQATT, CDR2 SNEGSKA (reference sequence). The covered CDR3 bases are TGCAGTGCTAAAAATCCCCGGGGGGAGCGGGGATCGAAGTACCAAGAGACC. Translation: CSAKNPRGERGSKYQET. In full, the CDR3 is CSAKNPRGERGSKYQETQYF.

This clone was picked up many times. From the germline J gene comes the end of the CDR3, since the read stops 3 residues before it. The chain employs TRBV12-3 or TRBV12-4 and TRBJ2-3; 14 nucleotides align to TRBD2. The ends lost 5 bases at V and 3 bases at J; junction bases unmatched: 7. The CDR3 has 17 amino acids. This chain's CDR3 is CASSPGLAGVGTDTQYF. The covered CDR3 bases are TGTGCCAGCAGTCCGGGACTAGCGGGAGTTGGTACAGATACG.

This clone was detected many times. The read stops 3 residues short of the end of the CDR3; the missing end is completed from the germline J gene. The chain uses TRBV7-7 and TRBJ1-6; D might be TRBD1 (5 bases). Trimming stripped 3 bases from V and 10 bases from J, with 10 bases between. This CDR3 region has 13 residues. Germline loops: CDR1 SSHAT, CDR2 FNYEAQ (reference sequence). The sequenced part of the CDR3 DNA is TGTGCCAGCAGCTTGACAGTGGAATCACCC. Translated: CASSLTVESP. The entire CDR3 is CASSLTVESPLHF.

This clone was seen at least ten times. The CDR3 is CSARDGRGIQNYGYTF. The CDR3 DNA, read in part, is TGCAGTGCTAGGGACGGCCGGGGGATTCAGAACTATGGC. The chain links TRBV20-1 to TRBJ1-2, with D perhaps matching TRBD1 (5 bases). Read sequence stops 3 residues before the CDR3 end, and the germline J gene provides the missing end. Trimming took off 3 bases at V and 2 bases at J, with 19 bases between the two ends. The germline CDR1 and CDR2 sequences are DFQATT and SNEGSKA (reference sequence). The CDR3 contains 16 residues.

This clone was counted at least ten times. The CDR3: CASSFSSGGYTF. The covered CDR3 bases are TGTGCCAGCAGCTTTTCCTCGGGTGGC. The V call is TRBV5-5, the J call TRBJ1-2; the D is unclear. The read gets to within 3 residues of the CDR3 end, and the germline J gene fills in the rest. The CDR3 totals 12 residues. Between the trimmed V and J ends, which lost 2 bases and 7 bases, there was a span of 9 bases. CDR1 and CDR2 from the germline V gene are SGHKS and YYEKEE (reference sequence).

This clone appeared many times. The CDR3 end is not reached by the read, which stops 3 residues before it; the germline J gene fills it in. J is TRBJ1-1 and V is TRBV6-2 or TRBV6-3; TRBD1 agrees at 12 bases. V dropped 7 bases and J dropped 3; count of bases not matched to a gene: 12. Per germline, CDR1 MNHEY and CDR2 SVGEGT. The CDR3 covers 17 residues. Partial CDR3 DNA: TGTGCCAGCATTCCCGTCGGGACAGGGGGCTCGGACACTGAA. Protein product: CASIPVGTGGSDTE. The CDR3, in full, reads CASIPVGTGGSDTEAFF.

This clone has a handful of counts. The CDR3 is cut off 3 residues early in the read; its end comes from the germline J gene. The chain joins TRBV18 to TRBJ1-3, with a weak D call TRBD1 (5 bases). In germline, CDR1 is KGHSH, CDR2 LQKENI. The V gene lost 3 bases and the J gene lost 5 bases, with 14 bases spanning the gap. The CDR3 consists of 15 residues. CDR3 bases read: TGTGCCAGCTCACCCGTTCTCGGGGGTCGAAACACC. Residues: CASSPVLGGRNT. The whole CDR3 protein reads CASSPVLGGRNTIYF.

This clone appeared many times. The read halts 3 residues ahead of the CDR3 end, with the missing end drawn from the germline J gene. The V and J genes are TRBV4-2 and TRBJ2-2; D is possibly TRBD1 (5 bases). The V and J ends lost 0 bases and 5 bases respectively, with 10 bases between them. The germline gives CDR1 LGHNA, CDR2 YNFKEQ. The CDR3 loop spans 15 amino acids. The sequenced CDR3 bases are TGTGCCAGCAGCCAAGATAACAGGTGGACCGGGGAG. Translated, it gives CASSQDNRWTGE. The whole CDR3 sequence is CASSQDNRWTGELFF.

This clone has only a few counts. Sequencing ends 3 residues short of the CDR3 end; the germline J gene provides the rest. The chain uses TRBV6-2 or TRBV6-3 and TRBJ1-2; D is uncertain. Germline V lookup: CDR1 MNHEY, CDR2 SVGEGT. There are 14 residues in the CDR3. The CDR3 here is CASSYSRTLMDYTF. The sequenced CDR3 bases are TGTGCCAGCAGTTACTCGAGGACTCTAATGGAC.

This clone was counted at least ten times. A read error may account for a junction end that differs from germline. The read stops 3 residues short of the end of the CDR3; the missing end is completed from the germline J gene. V usage is TRBV20-1 and J usage is TRBJ2-3, with 12 bases that match TRBD2. This CDR3 is built from 17 residues. Germline CDR1 is DFQATT and CDR2 is SNEGSKA (reference sequence). CDR3 bases read: TGCAGTGCAAGAGGGGTGGGGACTAGCGGGAGCACAGATACG. Translation gives CSARGVGTSGSTDT. In full, the CDR3 reads CSARGVGTSGSTDTQYF.

There are many counts of this clone. The read terminates 3 residues ahead of where the CDR3 ends, so the germline J gene completes it. The V gene is TRBV5-1, the J gene TRBJ2-2, with 12 nucleotides matching TRBD2. Germline CDR1 is SGHRS and CDR2 is YFSETQ. J lost 4 bases, V lost 3 bases, and 7 bases had no gene match. The CDR3 loop spans 17 amino acids. CDR3 bases read: TGCGCCAGCAGCTCTGGGACTAGCGGGTCCTTCACCGGGGAG. Protein: CASSSGTSGSFTGE. The CDR3 in full is CASSSGTSGSFTGELFF.

This clone was counted many times. The read ends 3 residues early relative to the CDR3; the germline J gene fills the gap. This chain links TRBV29-1 with TRBJ1-1; D may be TRBD1 (6 bases). The CDR3 is made up of 13 amino acids. The germline CDR1 and CDR2 sequences are SQVTM and ANQGSEA. V lost 5 bases and J 3 bases, leaving 13 bases between the germline ends. CDR3 DNA, as far as it was read: TGCAGCGTTCAACAGGGTTCATACACTGAA. This sequence encodes CSVQQGSYTE. The complete CDR3 reads CSVQQGSYTEAFF.

In its sample, this clone was seen a few times. The read ends 3 residues shy of where the CDR3 ends; the end is completed using the germline J gene. The chain has TRBV19 and TRBJ2-2, with 8 bases lining up with TRBD1. CDR1 is LNHDA and CDR2 is SQIVND in the germline V gene (reference sequence). CDR3 length: 17 amino acids. The CDR3 sequence is CASSFGQGVFTNEKLFF. The covered CDR3 bases are TGTGCCAGTAGTTTCGGACAGGGAGTTTTCACTAATGAAAAG.

This clone has a count of ten or more. The sequenced fragment ends 3 residues before the CDR3 boundary, so the rest is inferred from the germline J gene. The chain carries TRBV7-9 and TRBJ1-2; D ambiguous. CDR3 length equals 13 residues. Germline loops: CDR1 SEHNR, CDR2 FQNEAQ (reference sequence). Incomplete CDR3 DNA: TGTGCCAGCAGCTTAAGGCCAGGATGGGGC. This gives the protein CASSLRPGWG. The entire CDR3 reads CASSLRPGWGYTF.

This clone occurred many times. The CDR3 end is not reached by the read, which stops 3 residues before it; the germline J gene fills it in. This chain joins TRBV29-1 and TRBJ2-2; TRBD1 is a possible D gene (6 bases). Germline CDR1 SQVTM, CDR2 ANQGSEA. V was cut by 6 bases and J by 6 bases, with 14 bases left in between. The CDR3 consists of 13 residues. Incomplete CDR3 DNA: TGCAGCGTCGGACAGCTGGAGTCCGGGGAG. Amino acid sequence: CSVGQLESGE. The CDR3, in full, reads CSVGQLESGELFF.

This clone appeared many times. The observed sequence ends 3 residues before the CDR3 terminus, with the missing tail filled in from the germline J gene. The chain uses TRBV7-9 and TRBJ2-5; D may be TRBD1 (6 bases). The germline V gene has CDR1 SEHNR and CDR2 FQNEAQ (reference sequence). CDR3 length equals 15 residues. The germline V and J ends were trimmed by 5 bases and 3 bases, with 16 bases remaining between them. The sequenced CDR3 bases are TGTGCCAGCAGCGGATACGGGACATCGGAAGAGACC. Translating gives CASSGYGTSEET. The CDR3, in full, reads CASSGYGTSEETQYF.

In its sample, this clone was seen many times. The read is 3 residues too short to cover the CDR3 end, so that end is filled in from the germline J gene. V is TRBV10-3 and J is TRBJ1-1, with TRBD1 identical over 9 bases. This CDR3 has 13 amino acids. Losses at the gene ends were 10 bases for V and 2 bases for J; bases not matched to a gene: 5. Germline V CDR1 and CDR2: ENHRY, SYGVKD. CDR3 protein: CATRTGGNTEAFF. The part of the CDR3 DNA that was read is TGTGCCACCAGAACAGGGGGCAACACTGAA.

Many counts were recorded for this clone. The observed sequence ends 3 residues before the CDR3 terminus, with the missing tail filled in from the germline J gene. The chain links TRBV5-1 to TRBJ2-7; 9 positions agree with TRBD1. Trimming cost V 4 bases and J 1 base; bases outside gene matches: 9. The CDR3 consists of 16 residues. Germline lookup yields CDR1 SGHRS and CDR2 YFSETQ. The covered CDR3 bases are TGCGCCAGCAGCGACGGCCTCGGGACAGGGTCCTACGAG. This gives the protein CASSDGLGTGSYE. The full CDR3 protein reads CASSDGLGTGSYEQYF.

This clone has ten or more counts. The CDR3 extends 3 residues past the end of the read, so its final part is completed from the germline J gene. V and J are TRBV4-1 and TRBJ1-4; TRBD1 might be the D (6 bases). V shed 4 bases and J shed 7 bases, with 10 bases lying between them. CDR1 MGHRA and CDR2 YSYEKL come from the germline V gene. The CDR3 has 13 amino acids. CDR3 region: CASSRDTSEKLFF. The sequenced CDR3 bases are TGCGCCAGCAGCCGGGACACAAGTGAAAAA.

This clone was seen a few times. The CDR3 end falls 3 residues outside the read, so it is completed with the germline J gene. V and J are TRBV6-2 or TRBV6-3 and TRBJ1-2; perhaps TRBD1 as D (6 bases). The CDR3 has 15 amino acids. The germline gives CDR1 MNHEY, CDR2 SVGEGT. The CDR3 sequence: CASSYQWGGQNDYTF. The sequenced CDR3 bases are TGTGCCAGCAGTTACCAGTGGGGGGGCCAGAACGAC.

This clone was observed many times. The CDR3 end is not reached by the read, which stops 3 residues before it; the germline J gene fills it in. The rearrangement joins TRBV7-2 to TRBJ1-2, with TRBD1 identical over 7 bases. CDR1 is SGHTA, CDR2 FQGNSA, per germline. The CDR3 length is 13 residues. After removal of 5 bases from V and 5 bases from J, the junction contained 5 bases not matched to a gene. This CDR3 is CASSAGQTYGYTF. The DNA read from the CDR3 is TGTGCCAGCAGCGCGGGACAGACATATGGC.

In its sample, this clone was seen many times. The read terminates 3 residues before the CDR3 end, so the remaining end is supplied by the germline J gene. The gene calls are TRBV18 and TRBJ2-7, with 10 positions matching TRBD1. After removal of 3 bases from V and 2 bases from J, the junction contained 1 base not matched to a gene. Germline assignment: CDR1 KGHSH and CDR2 LQKENI. The CDR3 is 14 amino acids. The CDR3 loop reads CASSPGTGAYEQYF. Partial CDR3 DNA: TGTGCCAGCTCACCCGGGACAGGGGCCTACGAG.

Many counts were recorded for this clone. The read ends 3 residues shy of where the CDR3 ends; the end is completed using the germline J gene. The chain joins TRBV14 to TRBJ1-1; 10 bases align to TRBD1. Germline CDR1 reads SGHDN; CDR2 reads FVKESK. Germline trimming cut 3 bases from V and 1 base from J; bases unmatched to any gene: 5. The length of the CDR3 is 16 residues. The CDR3 sequence: CASSQRQGARNTEAFF. The sequenced part of the CDR3 DNA is TGTGCCAGCAGCCAGAGACAGGGGGCTCGGAACACTGAA.

This clone was recorded many times. The missing CDR3 end, 3 residues past where the read stops, is filled in from the germline J gene. The chain carries TRBV5-1 and TRBJ2-3, with D maybe TRBD2 (5 bases). This CDR3 has 18 amino acids. The germline CDR1 and CDR2 sequences are SGHRS and YFSETQ. V was pared by 2 bases and J by 4 bases, with 23 bases between. The CDR3 is CASSFNPPSGGRADTQYF. CDR3 bases read: TGCGCCAGCAGCTTTAACCCGCCGAGCGGAGGACGGGCAGATACG.

This clone came up a few times. The germline gene is not matched at one end of the junction; a read error may be the cause. The CDR3 goes on 3 residues after the read ends, and that part is filled in from the germline J gene. Other DNA sequences in this sample translate to the same CDR3. This rearrangement joins TRBV20-1 to TRBJ1-1; 7 bases align to TRBD1. This CDR3 has 14 amino acids. Looked up from germline, CDR1 is DFQATT and CDR2 is SNEGSKA (reference sequence). Partial CDR3 DNA: TGCAGCGCTACAGACAGGGACATGAACACTGAA. This sequence encodes CSATDRDMNTE. The full CDR3 reads CSATDRDMNTEAFF.

This clone was seen at least ten times. The CDR3 end lies 3 residues beyond the end of the read and is filled in from the germline J gene. The chain employs TRBV4-2 and TRBJ1-1; 10 bases are shared with TRBD1. The CDR3 length is 14 residues. From germline, CDR1 is LGHNA and CDR2 YNFKEQ. CDR3 DNA (partial): TGTGCCAGCAGCCAATCCGGGACAGGGGAGTCA. This encodes CASSQSGTGES. Given in full, the CDR3 is CASSQSGTGESAFF.

This clone was recorded at least ten times. The read comes to an end 3 residues before the CDR3 does, leaving the germline J gene to fill in the end. The chain couples TRBV10-2 to TRBJ2-5, with 10 bases matching TRBD2. This CDR3 region has 16 residues. Germline-derived CDR1 and CDR2 are WSHSY and SAAADI. Trimming removed 7 bases from V and 5 bases from J; junction bases left unmatched: 13. The sequenced CDR3 bases are TGCGCCAGCAATGGTCTAGCGGGAGACCCAAGGGAGACC. This sequence encodes CASNGLAGDPRET. In full, the CDR3 reads CASNGLAGDPRETQYF.

Concerning this clone: It may be a read error: a sequence one base away is much more abundant. Sequencing ends 3 residues short of the CDR3 end; the germline J gene provides the rest. The V call is TRBV14, the J call TRBJ2-5; D may be TRBD1 (6 bases). In germline, CDR1 is SGHDN, CDR2 FVKESK. The CDR3 length is 13 residues. CDR3 DNA (partial): TGTGCCAGCAGCCACGCAGGGGCAGATACC. Protein product: CASSHAGADT. The CDR3, in full, reads CASSHAGADTQYF.

This clone was seen ten or more times. Read coverage stops 3 residues before the CDR3 terminus; the germline J gene supplies the remainder. The rearrangement joins TRBV7-9 to TRBJ1-2; D possibly corresponds to TRBD1 (6 bases). The germline gives CDR1 SEHNR, CDR2 FQNEAQ (reference sequence). This CDR3 comprises 15 residues. V lost 3 bases and J lost 2, with 13 bases in between. The CDR3 sequence is CASSFYPDRNYGYTF. The covered CDR3 bases are TGTGCCAGCAGCTTTTACCCGGACAGAAACTATGGC.